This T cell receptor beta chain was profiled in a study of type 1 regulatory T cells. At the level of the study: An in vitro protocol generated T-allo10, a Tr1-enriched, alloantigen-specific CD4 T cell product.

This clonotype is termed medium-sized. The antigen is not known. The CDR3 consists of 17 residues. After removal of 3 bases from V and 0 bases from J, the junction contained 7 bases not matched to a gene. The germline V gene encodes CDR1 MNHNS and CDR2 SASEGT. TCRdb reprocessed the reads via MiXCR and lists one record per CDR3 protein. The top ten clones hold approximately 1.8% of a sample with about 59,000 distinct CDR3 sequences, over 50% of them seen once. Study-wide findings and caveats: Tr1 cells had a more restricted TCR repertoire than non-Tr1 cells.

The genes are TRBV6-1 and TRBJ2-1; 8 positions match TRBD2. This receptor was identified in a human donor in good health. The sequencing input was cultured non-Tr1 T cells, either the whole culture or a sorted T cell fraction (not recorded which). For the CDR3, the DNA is TGTGCCAGCAGTGATTTTATCGGGACTAGCTCCTACAATGAGCAGTTCTTC. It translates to CASSDFIGTSSYNEQFF.